What follows describes a single T cell receptor (beta chain). Data came from immunoSEQ multiplex PCR; TCRdb stores just in-frame clones and leaves some out. The repertoire holds 15,000 to 20,000 clones, with roughly 85% as singletons. The sample comes from a study of blood T cell repertoires in COVID-19. V was cut by 3 bases and J by 0 bases, with 8 bases left in between. The CDR3 consists of 14 residues. Germline-derived CDR1 and CDR2 are MDHEN and SYDVKM. Sequencing was done on a sample of peripheral blood. The clonotype was recovered from an older man with acute or convalescent COVID-19. V and J are TRBV28 and TRBJ1-2; D unclear. DNA of the CDR3: TGTGCCAGCAGTTTTCGGGGATCTAACTATGGCTACACCTTC. This encodes CASSFRGSNYGYTF.